This is a list of T cell receptor beta chains from one sample in a study of T cells after yellow fever vaccination. Via MiXCR, TCRdb re-called the 5' RACE reads, giving one row per CDR3 protein. The sample carries some 300,000 distinct CDR3 sequences, 7.5% to 9% recorded once. The sample in question was CD4+ T cells sorted from PBMCs, obtained 5 days after the yellow fever booster vaccination. These receptors were taken from a man in his late teens or twenties who received the YFV17D yellow fever vaccine. Each CDR3 is given with its conserved first and last residue. D genes are given only for firm matches. Clone sizes are given selectively: once, few, many, or a class where the clone is expanded.

DNA: TGCAGTGCTCGAAGAAACACTGAAGCTTTCTTT; CDR3: CSARRNTEAFF; J: TRBJ1-1; size: few; D: -; V: TRBV20-1
DNA: TGTGCCAGCAGCCGAGGGGGTAACGGGGATGAGCAGTTCTTC; CDR3: CASSRGGNGDEQFF; J: TRBJ2-1; size: -; D: -; V: TRBV11-2
DNA: TGTGCCAGCAGGCTAACAGGGGGTGAGCAGTTCTTC; CDR3: CASRLTGGEQFF; J: TRBJ2-1; size: few; D: TRBD1; V: TRBV2
DNA: TGTGCCAGCAGTGTGACAGGGGATAACTATGGCTACACCTTC; CDR3: CASSVTGDNYGYTF; J: TRBJ1-2; size: -; D: TRBD1; V: TRBV27
DNA: TGTGCCAGCAGTCGGGCCGGGGAGCTGTTTTTT; CDR3: CASSRAGELFF; J: TRBJ2-2; size: many; D: -; V: TRBV7-2
DNA: TGTGCCAGCAGCCTTCAACAGGGGGGCACTGAAGCTTTCTTT; CDR3: CASSLQQGGTEAFF; J: TRBJ1-1; size: few; D: TRBD1; V: TRBV7-2
DNA: TGTGCCAGCAGCTTAGTGGGATCTCTTGGAAATGAGCAGTTCTTC; CDR3: CASSLVGSLGNEQFF; J: TRBJ2-1; size: -; D: -; V: TRBV7-3
DNA: TGCGCCAGCAGCGAAACTAACACTGAAGCTTTCTTT; CDR3: CASSETNTEAFF; J: TRBJ1-1; size: many; D: -; V: TRBV5-1
DNA: TGTGCCAGCGGACTGACAGGGGCAGGGGAGACCCAGTACTTC; CDR3: CASGLTGAGETQYF; J: TRBJ2-5; size: many; D: TRBD1; V: TRBV12-3/TRBV12-4
DNA: TGTGCCAGCAGCGAGAGAGACAGACTTGGCACTGAAGCTTTCTTT; CDR3: CASSERDRLGTEAFF; J: TRBJ1-1; size: many; D: -; V: TRBV6-6
DNA: TGCAGTGCTGGGGGACCGGGCCACCAATCCGACTATGGCTACACCTTC; CDR3: CSAGGPGHQSDYGYTF; J: TRBJ1-2; size: many; D: -; V: TRBV20-1
DNA: TGCAGCGTTGGGGACAATCCAACTAATGAAAAACTGTTTTTT; CDR3: CSVGDNPTNEKLFF; J: TRBJ1-4; size: -; D: -; V: TRBV29-1
DNA: TGTGCCAGCAGTTTAGCGCTGGGCGGGGGGACGGACATTCAGTACTTC; CDR3: CASSLALGGGTDIQYF; J: TRBJ2-4; size: -; D: TRBD2; V: TRBV12-3/TRBV12-4
DNA: TGTGCCAGCAGCCAGGGTGAGAGCGGCTACACCTTC; CDR3: CASSQGESGYTF; J: TRBJ1-2; size: many; D: -; V: TRBV3-1
DNA: TGTGCCAGCATGGGCGGGGGGGCTTCATATACGCAGTATTTT; CDR3: CASMGGGASYTQYF; J: TRBJ2-3; size: few; D: TRBD2; V: TRBV5-6
DNA: TGTGCCAGCAGCCCTCGACGGCATAATCAGCCCCAGCATTTT; CDR3: CASSPRRHNQPQHF; J: TRBJ1-5; size: few; D: -; V: TRBV14
DNA: TGTGCCAGCAGACCCCAGGGGGCCGGCTCTGGGGCCAACGTCCTGACTTTC; CDR3: CASRPQGAGSGANVLTF; J: TRBJ2-6; size: many; D: TRBD1; V: TRBV6-5
DNA: TGTGCCAGCAGTTACGTCGACTTCGGAACCGGGGAGCTGTTTTTT; CDR3: CASSYVDFGTGELFF; J: TRBJ2-2; size: few; D: -; V: TRBV6-6
DNA: TGCGCCAGCAGCCAAGGTGGGAAGTATGGCTACACCTTC; CDR3: CASSQGGKYGYTF; J: TRBJ1-2; size: few; D: -; V: TRBV4-3
DNA: TGTGCCAGCAGCTCAAGGACGGCTTTAAGCTCCTATAATTCACCCCTCCACTTT; CDR3: CASSSRTALSSYNSPLHF; J: TRBJ1-6; size: -; D: -; V: TRBV7-9
DNA: TGTGCCAGCAGTCTCGGGCGGCCAGATACGCAGTATTTT; CDR3: CASSLGRPDTQYF; J: TRBJ2-3; size: -; D: -; V: TRBV12-3/TRBV12-4
DNA: TGTGCCAGCACCGGGACAGTAGGGGAGGCTTTCTTT; CDR3: CASTGTVGEAFF; J: TRBJ1-1; size: -; D: TRBD1; V: TRBV12-3/TRBV12-4
DNA: TGTGCCAGCGGGGGGACAGGGGATGTTCGAGAGACCCAGTACTTC; CDR3: CASGGTGDVRETQYF; J: TRBJ2-5; size: once; D: TRBD1; V: TRBV9
DNA: TGTGCCAGCAGTTCGGCCGGGAGTTGGACCTACGAGCAGTACTTC; CDR3: CASSSAGSWTYEQYF; J: TRBJ2-7; size: -; D: -; V: TRBV6-5
DNA: TGCGCCAGCAGCCACCCGGGGGGTGAGCAGTTCTTC; CDR3: CASSHPGGEQFF; J: TRBJ2-1; size: few; D: TRBD2; V: TRBV5-1
DNA: TGCGCCAGCAGCTTGATGCCCGATCAGCCCCAGCATTTT; CDR3: CASSLMPDQPQHF; J: TRBJ1-5; size: few; D: -; V: TRBV5-1
DNA: TGTGCCAGCAGTTCTGACCTCTACGAGCAGTACTTC; CDR3: CASSSDLYEQYF; J: TRBJ2-7; size: few; D: -; V: TRBV12-3/TRBV12-4
DNA: TGCGCCAGCAGCCGGGACAGCGGGGAAAACATTCAGTACTTC; CDR3: CASSRDSGENIQYF; J: TRBJ2-4; size: few; D: -; V: TRBV5-1
DNA: TGCGCCAGCAGCTTTCAAGGGACAGGGGTAGAAAAACTGTTTTTT; CDR3: CASSFQGTGVEKLFF; J: TRBJ1-4; size: -; D: TRBD1; V: TRBV5-1
DNA: TGCGCCAGCAGCGGGACGACAGGACCTCGGCAGTACTTC; CDR3: CASSGTTGPRQYF; J: TRBJ2-7; size: many; D: -; V: TRBV5-1
DNA: TGTGCCAGCAGTATGACCGGGACAGTGAACACTGAAGCTTTCTTT; CDR3: CASSMTGTVNTEAFF; J: TRBJ1-1; size: -; D: TRBD1; V: TRBV28
DNA: TGTGCCAGCAGCCAAGAGGGGAACTCTGGGGCCAACGTCCTGACTTTC; CDR3: CASSQEGNSGANVLTF; J: TRBJ2-6; size: few; D: -; V: TRBV4-2
DNA: TGTGCCAGCAGCAGGACTAGCGGGGGCCACACAGATACGCAGTATTTT; CDR3: CASSRTSGGHTDTQYF; J: TRBJ2-3; size: few; D: TRBD2; V: TRBV6-2/TRBV6-3
DNA: TGCGCCAGCAGCGCAGAGGGGGTACCGGTGAGCAATCAGCCCCAGCATTTT; CDR3: CASSAEGVPVSNQPQHF; J: TRBJ1-5; size: few; D: -; V: TRBV4-1
DNA: TGTGCCAGCAGCTTGCGGGGGGGCTTGTCCGGGGAGCTGTTTTTT; CDR3: CASSLRGGLSGELFF; J: TRBJ2-2; size: -; D: TRBD2; V: TRBV7-6
DNA: TGTGCCAGCAGCCAAGATGGAGGTTTGGGCGCAGATACGCAGTATTTT; CDR3: CASSQDGGLGADTQYF; J: TRBJ2-3; size: -; D: -; V: TRBV3-1
DNA: TGTGCCAGCAAACTAGACCCCCGGAGCACTGAAGCTTTCTTT; CDR3: CASKLDPRSTEAFF; J: TRBJ1-1; size: many; D: -; V: TRBV12-3/TRBV12-4
DNA: TGTGCCAGCAGACAGCGCCAACCAACTAATGAAAAACTGTTTTTT; CDR3: CASRQRQPTNEKLFF; J: TRBJ1-4; size: -; D: -; V: TRBV2
DNA: TGTGCCAGCAGTGACCCAGGGCGGTTGGTGAACACTGAAGCTTTCTTT; CDR3: CASSDPGRLVNTEAFF; J: TRBJ1-1; size: -; D: -; V: TRBV2
DNA: TGTGCCAGCAGCATCCGGAACGGTGATTTCCTCCACTTT; CDR3: CASSIRNGDFLHF; J: TRBJ1-6; size: -; D: -; V: TRBV7-9
DNA: TGCAGTGCTAGTGTTGACTATGGCTACACCTTC; CDR3: CSASVDYGYTF; J: TRBJ1-2; size: -; D: -; V: TRBV20-1
DNA: TGTGCCAGCAACGTTGGGACAGGGGGCAGGGAGACCCAGTACTTC; CDR3: CASNVGTGGRETQYF; J: TRBJ2-5; size: many; D: TRBD1; V: TRBV12-3/TRBV12-4
DNA: TGTGCCAGCTCACTCCGGGGCCGAGTGAACACTGAAGCTTTCTTT; CDR3: CASSLRGRVNTEAFF; J: TRBJ1-1; size: once; D: -; V: TRBV18
DNA: TGTGCCAGCAGCGTTGGGGGACCCTACAATGAGCAGTTCTTC; CDR3: CASSVGGPYNEQFF; J: TRBJ2-1; size: many; D: -; V: TRBV9
DNA: TGCGCCAGCAGCCCGGGACAGAATCAGCCCCAGCATTTT; CDR3: CASSPGQNQPQHF; J: TRBJ1-5; size: many; D: TRBD1; V: TRBV5-1
DNA: TGTGCCAGCAGTGAAGCCCGGGACAGGTCCCACGAGCAGTACTTC; CDR3: CASSEARDRSHEQYF; J: TRBJ2-7; size: few; D: TRBD1; V: TRBV2
DNA: TGTGCCAGCATTCAGGGGTTTGGAGGCACTGAAGCTTTCTTT; CDR3: CASIQGFGGTEAFF; J: TRBJ1-1; size: few; D: -; V: TRBV12-3/TRBV12-4
DNA: TGCAGTGCTCCACCCCTCAACAGAGTCGATGGCTACACCTTC; CDR3: CSAPPLNRVDGYTF; J: TRBJ1-2; size: many; D: -; V: TRBV20-1
DNA: TGCGCCAGCAGCTTGGCCGGGACTAGCGGGGGAGAGACCCAGTACTTC; CDR3: CASSLAGTSGGETQYF; J: TRBJ2-5; size: -; D: TRBD2; V: TRBV5-1
DNA: TGTGCCTGGGGAATCACGTCCGAGCAGTACTTC; CDR3: CAWGITSEQYF; J: TRBJ2-7; size: -; D: -; V: TRBV30
DNA: TGCAGTGCTATGACAGTGGAGAGGAGCACTGAAGCTTTCTTT; CDR3: CSAMTVERSTEAFF; J: TRBJ1-1; size: few; D: -; V: TRBV20-1
DNA: TGCAGTGCTAGCCCCACCTATAACAGGGGCTCCTACGAGCAGTACTTC; CDR3: CSASPTYNRGSYEQYF; J: TRBJ2-7; size: -; D: TRBD1; V: TRBV20-1
DNA: TGTGCCAGCAGCGCCCCGGACAGGGAAGGTGGCTACACCTTC; CDR3: CASSAPDREGGYTF; J: TRBJ1-2; size: many; D: TRBD1; V: TRBV9
DNA: TGTGCCAGCAGTTTATTACTAGCTGGAGATACGCAGTATTTT; CDR3: CASSLLLAGDTQYF; J: TRBJ2-3; size: many; D: -; V: TRBV12-3/TRBV12-4
DNA: TGCGCCAGCAGCCCACTCTCTACGGAGCGGCCCTTTTTT; CDR3: CASSPLSTERPFF; J: TRBJ2-2; size: many; D: -; V: TRBV4-1
DNA: TGTGCCAGCTCACTCCCCGGGACTCAAGAGACCCAGTACTTC; CDR3: CASSLPGTQETQYF; J: TRBJ2-5; size: few; D: -; V: TRBV18